The 5 T cell receptor beta chains below all came from one sample that was sequenced in a study of T cells expressing NK-cell markers. TCRdb reanalyzed the 5' RACE reads and collapses them to one entry per CDR3 protein, without DNA. The sample has 500,000 to 700,000 distinct CDR3 sequences, and its top ten clones hold 3.5% to 4.5%. Sequenced sample: blood T cells: a sorted CD56 or NKG2C T cell subset, CD4+ or CD8+ T cells, or bulk PBMC T cells (not recorded which). These receptors were obtained from a man between 18 and 35 years old in good health.

The J gene is TRBJ2-1, the V gene TRBV10-3; TCRdb picks TRBD2, but there is no DNA to check that call. Germline V gene data show CDR1 as ENHRY and CDR2 as SYGVKD. The CDR3 length is 21 residues. CDR3 in amino acids: CAIRKGASGLAGRGSYNEQFF.

This chain connects TRBV28 to TRBJ1-1; TCRdb proposes TRBD1, but this gene call is untestable without DNA. The germline V gene has CDR1 MDHEN and CDR2 SYDVKM. The CDR3 length is 15 residues. The CDR3 loop reads CASRSDRGRVTEAFF.

The CDR3 reads CSASRTANEKLFF. The V and J genes are TRBV20-1 and TRBJ1-4; TCRdb outputs TRBD1, but without DNA this stays unchecked. The V gene's germline CDR1 is DFQATT and CDR2 SNEGSKA (reference sequence). The CDR3 runs 13 residues.

The V call is TRBV4-3, the J call TRBJ1-1; TCRdb proposes TRBD1, but this gene call is untestable without DNA. Germline V gene lookup returns CDR1 LGHNA and CDR2 YSLEER. The CDR3 extends over 13 amino acids. This chain's CDR3 is CASSQYQGAGAFF.

The chain uses TRBV4-3 and TRBJ2-1; TCRdb picks TRBD2, but there is no DNA to check that call. The length of the CDR3 is 15 residues. Germline V gives CDR1 LGHNA, CDR2 YSLEER. CDR3 loop: CASSQEETTRSEQFF.